Below, 7 T cell receptor beta chains from the same sample are listed, as sequenced in a study of control samples from healthy donors and cancer patients (dated by TCRdb to 2019 to 2021). Receptor amplification or capture employed the immunoSEQ multiplex PCR assay. Drawn from immuneACCESS, this table holds only the in-frame rearrangements with V and J called that TCRdb kept. Clones are partly lost; checked studies trace under half to an unresolved V gene and leave the rest unexplained. The sample table records some 79,000 clones; around 91% of these occur just once. The ten largest account for approximately 7.2% of the sample. Input material: blood. The receptors shown here come from a man aged 50-60 years in good health.

The chain recombines TRBV6-1 with TRBJ2-2; D remains ambiguous. This CDR3 spans 16 amino acids. The V end was cut by 2 bases, the J end by 1 base, with 11 bases between. The germline V gene encodes CDR1 MNHNS and CDR2 SASEGT. CDR3 in amino acids: CASSELPVQNTGELFF. The CDR3 DNA reads TGTGCCAGCAGTGAATTACCTGTCCAGAACACCGGGGAGCTGTTTTTT.

The chain uses TRBV29-1 and TRBJ2-3; 9 bases align to TRBD2. This CDR3 has 16 residues. Losses at the gene ends were 7 bases for V and 3 bases for J; bases not matched to a gene: 14. Germline CDR1 is SQVTM and CDR2 is ANQGSEA. The CDR3 loop is CSALQPAGGFTDTQYF. DNA for the CDR3: TGCAGCGCCCTTCAGCCAGCGGGGGGTTTTACAGATACGCAGTATTTT.

The chain couples TRBV7-2 to TRBJ2-1; TRBD2 is a possible D gene (6 bases). This CDR3 has 15 amino acids. Between the trimmed V and J ends, which lost 5 bases and 0 bases, there was a span of 11 bases. CDR1 SGHTA and CDR2 FQGNSA come from the germline V gene. In nucleotides, the CDR3 is TGTGCCAGCAGCCCTTCGGGGGTCTCCTACAATGAGCAGTTCTTC. Protein: CASSPSGVSYNEQFF.

The table lists this clone with a count of one. The chain couples TRBV18 to TRBJ1-5, with 7 bases matching TRBD1. Germline V gene lookup returns CDR1 KGHSH and CDR2 LQKENI. The CDR3 runs 15 residues. Trimming at V came to 6 bases and at J to 2 bases, leaving 7 bases not matched to a gene. The CDR3 sequence is CASSLGTDRNQPQHF. CDR3 sequence (DNA): TGTGCCAGCTCGCTAGGGACAGATCGCAATCAGCCCCAGCATTTT.

This clone is medium-sized in the sample. The chain employs TRBV7-2 and TRBJ1-6, with 9 bases fitting TRBD1. CDR3 size: 14 residues. Germline CDR1 SGHTA, CDR2 FQGNSA. V was pared by 1 base and J by 9 bases, with 1 base of the junction left unmatched. The CDR3 sequence: CASSLEQGASPLHF. The CDR3 DNA reads as TGTGCCAGCAGCTTAGAACAGGGGGCTTCACCCCTCCACTTT.

This chain connects TRBV19 to TRBJ1-3; no clear D gene. The V and J ends lost 5 bases and 0 bases respectively, with 5 bases between them. Germline CDR1 reads LNHDA; CDR2 reads SQIVND (reference sequence). The CDR3 runs 13 residues. The CDR3 region has the DNA TGTGCCAGTAGTGGGTTCTCTGGAAACACCATATATTTT. It is translated as CASSGFSGNTIYF.

The chain links TRBV7-3 to TRBJ2-1, with 15 bases identical to TRBD2. The CDR3 is 19 residues long. V lost 6 bases to trimming and J lost 6 bases; unmatched junction nucleotides: 15. CDR1 is SGHTA and CDR2 is FQGTGA in the germline V gene. The CDR3 is CASSPRTSGGAFQANEQFF. As DNA, the CDR3 is TGTGCCAGCAGTCCGAGGACTAGCGGGGGGGCCTTTCAGGCCAATGAGCAGTTCTTC.